The clone carrying this T cell receptor (beta chain) appeared a few times. The entry originates in a study of cytomegalovirus exposure and HLA in healthy donors. CDR3 size: 14 residues. CDR1 is LGHNA and CDR2 is YNFKEQ in the germline V gene. V shed 0 bases and J shed 7 bases, with 7 bases lying between them. The primer mix had 60 Vbeta and 13 Jbeta primers. Measured with immunoSEQ multiplex PCR; TCRdb has only the in-frame clones, and not every one. The sample holds some 93,000 clones; over 8% are singletons and the top ten take roughly 4.7%. Sequencing was carried out using PBMCs. The clonotype originates from a man aged 45-65 years in good health and CMV-seropositive. The V and J genes are TRBV4-2 and TRBJ1-6; unclear D gene. The CDR3 coding sequence is TGTGCCAGCAGCCAAGAGAACAGCAATTCACCCCTCCACTTT. Translated: CASSQENSNSPLHF.